The TCR beta chain under discussion was sequenced for a study of blood T cell repertoires in COVID-19. CDR3 size: 15 residues. Per germline, CDR1 SGHRS and CDR2 YFSETQ. J lost 6 bases, V lost 2 bases, and 6 bases had no gene match. The data were produced by immunoSEQ multiplex PCR, yet TCRdb's version contains in-frame clones alone and is incomplete. The table includes 150,000 to 200,000 clones, around nine tenths detected once. The sample was peripheral blood. This receptor was identified in a woman in her seventies with COVID-19, enrolled during active disease. The chain employs TRBV5-1 and TRBJ1-4; TRBD1 matches 8 bases. This CDR3 reads CASSFGQGIHEKLFF. For the CDR3, the DNA is TGCGCCAGCAGCTTTGGACAGGGCATCCATGAAAAACTGTTTTTT.